This is a list of T cell receptor beta chains from one sample in a study of blood T cell repertoires in COVID-19. Only in-frame clones appear in the TCRdb table, and some are missing; sequencing was by immunoSEQ multiplex PCR. The data contain roughly 180,000 clones, about four fifths of them singletons. Sequenced: PBMCs or T cells enriched from blood (not recorded which). These receptors were obtained from a man aged 45-60 years who had recovered from COVID-19. Both conserved end residues are part of each CDR3. A D gene is named only where the DNA matches it firmly. The size of a clone is reported for some rows only, either as once, few or many, or as a class for expanded clones.

TRBV11-2,.,TRBJ2-4,.,CASSLLQGIQYF,TGTGCCAGCAGCTTACTTCAGGGCATTCAGTACTTC
TRBV12-3/TRBV12-4,.,TRBJ1-1,once,CASTPAWATEAFF,TGTGCCAGCACCCCGGCCTGGGCCACTGAAGCTTTCTTT
TRBV28,TRBD1,TRBJ2-1,.,CASSSSLGQGYYNEQFF,TGTGCCAGCAGTTCCTCCCTGGGACAGGGGTACTACAATGAGCAGTTCTTC
TRBV7-3,TRBD1,TRBJ2-2,many,CASSRTGDTGELFF,TGTGCCAGCAGCCGGACAGGGGACACCGGGGAGCTGTTTTTT
TRBV7-8,.,TRBJ2-7,.,CASSLGSSEQYF,TGTGCCAGCAGCTTAGGGTCGAGCGAGCAGTACTTC
TRBV10-3,TRBD1,TRBJ1-5,.,CAISEFPQGLESNQPQHF,TGTGCCATCAGTGAGTTCCCACAGGGGTTGGAAAGCAATCAGCCCCAGCATTTT
TRBV9,.,TRBJ2-2,.,CASSPHSGWLFF,TGTGCCAGCAGCCCCCACAGTGGGTGGCTGTTTTTT
TRBV28,TRBD1,TRBJ2-1,.,CASSLGQGSYNEQFF,TGTGCCAGCAGCCTAGGACAGGGCTCTTACAATGAGCAGTTCTTC
TRBV19,TRBD1,TRBJ1-2,once,CASSGEGQDYNYGYTF,TGTGCCAGTAGTGGGGAAGGACAGGACTATAACTATGGCTACACCTTC
TRBV28,.,TRBJ2-7,.,CASSLGPGTPLSHEQYF,TGTGCCAGCAGTTTAGGGCCCGGGACTCCCTTGTCGCACGAGCAGTACTTC
TRBV10-3,TRBD1,TRBJ2-7,.,CAIRKGGTGVRYEQYF,TGTGCCATCAGGAAAGGAGGGACAGGGGTGCGGTACGAGCAGTACTTC
TRBV5-1,TRBD2,TRBJ2-1,.,CASSLEKRGPGDEQFF,TGCGCCAGCAGCTTGGAAAAGCGGGGGCCCGGGGATGAGCAGTTCTTC
TRBV19,.,TRBJ2-2,.,CASSTGLNTGELFF,TGTGCCAGCTCAACAGGATTGAACACCGGGGAGCTGTTTTTT
TRBV7-2,TRBD1,TRBJ1-3,.,CASSLDRGNTIYF,TGTGCCAGCAGCTTGGACAGGGGGAACACCATATATTTT
TRBV28,.,TRBJ1-1,.,CASSFRDLEAFF,TGTGCCAGCAGTTTTCGGGACTTAGAAGCTTTCTTT
TRBV14,.,TRBJ2-3,.,CASSQGAGTIDTQYF,TGTGCCAGCAGCCAAGGAGCGGGGACAATAGATACGCAGTATTTT
TRBV27,.,TRBJ1-1,.,CASSLGAQAFF,TGTGCCAGCAGTCTAGGGGCGCAAGCTTTCTTT
TRBV7-7,.,TRBJ2-3,.,CASSLGGDLADTQYF,TGTGCCAGCAGCTTAGGGGGAGACTTGGCAGATACGCAGTATTTT
TRBV29-1,.,TRBJ1-5,.,CSVAGGSNQPQHF,TGCAGCGTCGCCGGGGGTAGCAATCAGCCCCAGCATTTT
TRBV19,.,TRBJ2-1,.,CASSLIRTEQFF,TGTGCCAGTAGCCTGATCCGGACAGAGCAGTTCTTC
TRBV18,.,TRBJ2-4,once,CASSQDSSDIQYF,TGTGCCAGCTCACAGGACAGTTCGGACATTCAGTACTTC
TRBV29-1,TRBD1,TRBJ1-1,.,CSVRQGESTEAFF,TGCAGCGTTAGACAGGGGGAGAGCACTGAAGCTTTCTTT
TRBV28,.,TRBJ2-3,.,CASSLSGYTDTQYF,TGTGCCAGCAGTTTATCCGGGTACACAGATACGCAGTATTTT
TRBV6-5,TRBD2,TRBJ2-3,.,CASRAGVLLDTQYF,TGTGCCAGCCGAGCGGGGGTGCTTTTAGATACGCAGTATTTT
TRBV28,.,TRBJ2-6,.,CASKGGGAAGANVLTF,TGTGCCAGCAAAGGAGGGGGGGCTGCTGGGGCCAACGTCCTGACTTTC
TRBV28,.,TRBJ1-6,.,CASSLGQGSSYNSPLHF,TGTGCCAGCAGTTTGGGCCAGGGGAGCTCCTATAATTCACCCCTCCACTTT
TRBV5-8,.,TRBJ2-7,.,CASSLIGREYEQYF,TGTGCCAGCAGCTTGATTGGTAGAGAGTACGAGCAGTACTTC
TRBV28,.,TRBJ1-2,.,CASSSRTADYGYTF,TGTGCCAGCAGTTCCCGGACAGCCGATTATGGCTACACCTTC
TRBV5-4,.,TRBJ2-6,.,CASRPGAGANVLTF,TGTGCCAGCAGACCAGGGGCTGGGGCCAACGTCCTGACTTTC
TRBV15,.,TRBJ1-4,.,CATSRDLGAGEKLFF,TGTGCCACCAGCAGAGATCTGGGGGCTGGTGAAAAACTGTTTTTT
TRBV11-3,.,TRBJ1-5,.,CASSLVLSGMSNQPQHF,TGTGCCAGCAGCTTAGTTCTTAGCGGTATGAGCAATCAGCCCCAGCATTTT
TRBV5-1,TRBD1,TRBJ1-4,.,CASSSDRVGGNEKLFF,TGCGCCAGCAGCTCCGACAGGGTAGGGGGTAATGAAAAACTGTTTTTT
TRBV7-8,.,TRBJ1-1,.,CASSVGLYNTEAFF,TGTGCCAGCAGCGTCGGACTTTATAACACTGAAGCTTTCTTT
TRBV13,TRBD2,TRBJ2-3,once,CASSPGTSSTDTQYF,TGTGCCAGCAGCCCTGGGACTAGCAGTACAGATACGCAGTATTTT
TRBV5-1,TRBD1,TRBJ1-1,.,CASSKGTVITEAFF,TGCGCCAGCAGCAAGGGGACAGTGATAACTGAAGCTTTCTTT
TRBV3-1/TRBV3-2,.,TRBJ1-2,.,CASSQVEGFRYGYTF,TGTGCCAGCAGCCAAGTTGAGGGTTTTCGCTATGGCTACACCTTC
TRBV5-1,TRBD1,TRBJ1-2,.,CASSQGGPYGYTF,TGCGCCAGCAGCCAGGGGGGCCCCTATGGCTACACCTTC
TRBV7-3,TRBD1,TRBJ2-1,.,CASSSGARTGNDEQFF,TGTGCCAGCAGCTCGGGGGCAAGGACAGGGAACGATGAGCAGTTCTTC
TRBV27,.,TRBJ2-3,once,CASSLWASGTDTQYF,TGTGCCAGCAGTTTATGGGCTAGCGGCACAGATACGCAGTATTTT
TRBV6-1,TRBD1,TRBJ2-7,.,CASSEARTGVYEQYF,TGTGCCAGCAGTGAAGCAAGGACAGGGGTCTACGAGCAGTACTTC
TRBV7-8,.,TRBJ2-3,.,CASSLLNGLLQYF,TGTGCCAGCAGCTTACTGAATGGGCTTTTGCAGTATTTT
TRBV24-1,TRBD2,TRBJ2-3,.,CATSAFRGGRGTDTQYF,TGTGCCACCAGTGCCTTTCGGGGGGGCCGGGGCACAGATACGCAGTATTTT